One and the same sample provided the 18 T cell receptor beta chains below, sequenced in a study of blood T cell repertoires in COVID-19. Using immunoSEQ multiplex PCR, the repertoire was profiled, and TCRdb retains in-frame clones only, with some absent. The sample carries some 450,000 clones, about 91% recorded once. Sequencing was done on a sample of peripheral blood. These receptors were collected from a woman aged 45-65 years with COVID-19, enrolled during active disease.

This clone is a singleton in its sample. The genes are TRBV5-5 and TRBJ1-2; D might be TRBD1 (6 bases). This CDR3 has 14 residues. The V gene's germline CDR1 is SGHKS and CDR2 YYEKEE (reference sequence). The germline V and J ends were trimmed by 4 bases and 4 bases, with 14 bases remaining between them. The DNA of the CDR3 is TGTGCCAGCAGCGGCGGCACAGGGATCTATGGCTACACCTTC. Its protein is CASSGGTGIYGYTF.

The CDR3 coding sequence is TGTGCCAGCAGCTTGACTAGCGGGGAATCCTACGAGCAGTACTTC. It codes for CASSLTSGESYEQYF. The chain is built from TRBV7-2 and TRBJ2-7; the match to TRBD2 covers 11 bases. V dropped 3 bases and J dropped 1; count of bases not matched to a gene: 2. Germline-derived CDR1 and CDR2 are SGHTA and FQGNSA. The CDR3 extends over 15 amino acids.

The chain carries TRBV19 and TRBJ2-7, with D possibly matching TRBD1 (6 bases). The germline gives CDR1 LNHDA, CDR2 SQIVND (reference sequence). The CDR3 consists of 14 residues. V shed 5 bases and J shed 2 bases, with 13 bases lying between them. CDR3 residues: CASSESGTPYEQYF. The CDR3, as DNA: TGTGCCAGTAGTGAGTCCGGGACACCCTACGAGCAGTACTTC.

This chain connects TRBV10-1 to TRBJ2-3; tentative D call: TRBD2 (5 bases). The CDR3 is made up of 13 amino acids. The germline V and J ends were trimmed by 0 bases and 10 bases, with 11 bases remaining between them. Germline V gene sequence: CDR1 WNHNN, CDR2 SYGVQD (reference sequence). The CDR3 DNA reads TGCGCCAGCAGTGAGTCAAGGACGGGGTCGCAGTATTTT. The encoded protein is CASSESRTGSQYF.

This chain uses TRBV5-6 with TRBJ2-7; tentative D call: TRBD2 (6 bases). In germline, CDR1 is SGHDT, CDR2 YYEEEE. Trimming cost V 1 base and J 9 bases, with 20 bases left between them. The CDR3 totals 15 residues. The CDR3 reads CASSLSRLASVVQYF. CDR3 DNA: TGTGCCAGCAGCTTGTCTAGGCTAGCGTCCGTGGTGCAGTACTTC.

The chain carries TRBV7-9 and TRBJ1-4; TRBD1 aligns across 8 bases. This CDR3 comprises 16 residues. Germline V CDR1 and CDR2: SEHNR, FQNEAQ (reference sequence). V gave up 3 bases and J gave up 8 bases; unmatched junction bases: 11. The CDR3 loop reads CASSFFHGTGGEKLFF. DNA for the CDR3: TGTGCCAGCAGCTTTTTCCACGGGACAGGAGGAGAAAAACTGTTTTTT.

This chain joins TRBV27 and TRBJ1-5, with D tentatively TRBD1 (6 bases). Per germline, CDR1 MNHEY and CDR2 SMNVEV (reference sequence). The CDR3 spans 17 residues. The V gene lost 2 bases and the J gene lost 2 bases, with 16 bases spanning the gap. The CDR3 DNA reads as TGTGCCAGCAGTTTAAGCTCTACAGGGACGCGCAATCAGCCCCAGCATTTT. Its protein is CASSLSSTGTRNQPQHF.

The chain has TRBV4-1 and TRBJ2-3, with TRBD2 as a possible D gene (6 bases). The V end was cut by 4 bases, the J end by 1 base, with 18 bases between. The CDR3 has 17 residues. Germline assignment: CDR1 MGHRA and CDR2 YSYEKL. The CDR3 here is CASSLQNLATGTDTQYF. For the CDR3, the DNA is TGCGCCAGCAGCCTCCAGAATCTAGCGACGGGCACAGATACGCAGTATTTT.

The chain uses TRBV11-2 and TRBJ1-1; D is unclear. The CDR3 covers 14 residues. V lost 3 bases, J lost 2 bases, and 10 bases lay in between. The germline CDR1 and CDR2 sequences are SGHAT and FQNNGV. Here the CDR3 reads CASSFAGLNTEAFF. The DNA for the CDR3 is TGTGCCAGCAGCTTCGCGGGATTAAACACTGAAGCTTTCTTT.

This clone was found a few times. This chain's CDR3 is CASSLGGGQYYTEAFF. DNA of the CDR3: TGTGCCAGCAGCTTAGGAGGGGGACAGTATTACACTGAAGCTTTCTTT. The chain combines TRBV7-8 with TRBJ1-1; 7 nucleotides align to TRBD1. Trimming took 1 base from V and 3 from J; bases not matched to a gene: 8. The CDR3 loop spans 16 amino acids. Germline V CDR1 and CDR2: SGHVS, FQNEAQ.

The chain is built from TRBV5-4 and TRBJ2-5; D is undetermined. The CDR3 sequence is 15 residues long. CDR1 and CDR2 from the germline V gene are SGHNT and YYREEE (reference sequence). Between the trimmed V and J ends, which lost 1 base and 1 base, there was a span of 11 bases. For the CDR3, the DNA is TGTGCCAGCAGCTTGTTGATGCAGTCCCAAGAGACCCAGTACTTC. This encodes CASSLLMQSQETQYF.

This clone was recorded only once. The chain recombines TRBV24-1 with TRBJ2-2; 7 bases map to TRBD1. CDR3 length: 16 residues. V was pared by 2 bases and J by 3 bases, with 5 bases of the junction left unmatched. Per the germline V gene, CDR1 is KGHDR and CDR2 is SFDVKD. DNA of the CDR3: TGTGCCACCAGTGATTCAGACAGGGTTCACACCGGGGAGCTGTTTTTT. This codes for CATSDSDRVHTGELFF.

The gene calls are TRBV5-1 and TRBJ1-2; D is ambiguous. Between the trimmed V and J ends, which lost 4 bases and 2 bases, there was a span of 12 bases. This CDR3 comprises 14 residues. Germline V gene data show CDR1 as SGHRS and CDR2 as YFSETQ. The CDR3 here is CASSPMLRNYGYTF. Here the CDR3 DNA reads TGCGCCAGCAGCCCCATGTTACGGAACTATGGCTACACCTTC.

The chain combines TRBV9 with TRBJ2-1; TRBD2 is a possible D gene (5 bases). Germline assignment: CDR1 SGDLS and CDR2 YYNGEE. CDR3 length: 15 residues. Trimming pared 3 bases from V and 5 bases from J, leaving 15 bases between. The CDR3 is CASSATLGSHNEQFF. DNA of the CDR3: TGTGCCAGCAGCGCCACTTTGGGGAGCCACAATGAGCAGTTCTTC.

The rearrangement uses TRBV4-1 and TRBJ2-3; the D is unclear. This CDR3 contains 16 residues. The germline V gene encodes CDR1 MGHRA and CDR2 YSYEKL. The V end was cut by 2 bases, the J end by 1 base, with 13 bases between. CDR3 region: CASSQSRLLGTDTQYF. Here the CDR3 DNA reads TGCGCCAGCAGCCAATCTCGACTCCTAGGCACAGATACGCAGTATTTT.

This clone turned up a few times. The chain's CDR3 is CASSIGGAGVLNTEAFF. For the CDR3, the DNA is TGTGCCAGTAGTATAGGGGGAGCAGGGGTACTGAACACTGAAGCTTTCTTT. The gene calls are TRBV19 and TRBJ1-1; tentative D call: TRBD1 (6 bases). V was shortened by 1 base and J by 0 bases, with 15 bases between the two germline ends. The CDR3 has 17 amino acids. Per the germline V gene, CDR1 is LNHDA and CDR2 is SQIVND (reference sequence).

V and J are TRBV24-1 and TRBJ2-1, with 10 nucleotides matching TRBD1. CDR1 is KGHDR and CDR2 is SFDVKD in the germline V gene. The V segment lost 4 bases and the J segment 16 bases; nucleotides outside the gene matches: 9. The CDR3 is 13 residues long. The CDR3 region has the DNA TGTGCCACCAGTGAACTAACCGGGACAGGGGAATTCTTC. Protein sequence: CATSELTGTGEFF.

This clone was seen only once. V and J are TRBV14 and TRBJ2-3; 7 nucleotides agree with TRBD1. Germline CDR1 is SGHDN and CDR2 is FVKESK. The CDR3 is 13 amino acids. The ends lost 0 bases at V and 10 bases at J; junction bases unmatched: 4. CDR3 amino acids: CASSQERGTAQYF. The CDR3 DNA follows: TGTGCCAGCAGCCAAGAAAGGGGGACAGCGCAGTATTTT.